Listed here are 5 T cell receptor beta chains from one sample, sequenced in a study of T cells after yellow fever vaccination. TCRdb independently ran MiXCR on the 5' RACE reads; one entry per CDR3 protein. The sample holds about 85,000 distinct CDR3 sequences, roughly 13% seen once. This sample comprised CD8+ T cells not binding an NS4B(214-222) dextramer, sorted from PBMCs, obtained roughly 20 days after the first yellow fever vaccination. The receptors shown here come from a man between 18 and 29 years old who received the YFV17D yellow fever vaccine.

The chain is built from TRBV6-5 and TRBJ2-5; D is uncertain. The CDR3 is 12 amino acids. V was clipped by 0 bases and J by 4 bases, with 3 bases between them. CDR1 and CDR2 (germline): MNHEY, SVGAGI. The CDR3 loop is CASSYSGETQYF. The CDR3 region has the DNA TGTGCCAGCAGTTACTCGGGAGAGACCCAGTACTTC.

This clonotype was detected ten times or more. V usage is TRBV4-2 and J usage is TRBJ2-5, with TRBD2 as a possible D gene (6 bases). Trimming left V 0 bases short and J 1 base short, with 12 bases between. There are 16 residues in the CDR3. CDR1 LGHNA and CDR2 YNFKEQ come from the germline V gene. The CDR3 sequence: CASSQEGLTIQETQYF. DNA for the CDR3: TGTGCCAGCAGCCAAGAGGGACTTACTATCCAAGAGACCCAGTACTTC.

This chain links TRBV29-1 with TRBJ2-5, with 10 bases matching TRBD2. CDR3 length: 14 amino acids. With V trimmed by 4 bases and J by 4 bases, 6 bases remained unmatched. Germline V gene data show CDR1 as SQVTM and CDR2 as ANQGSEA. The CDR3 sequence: CSVVQRGGSETQYF. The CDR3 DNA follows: TGCAGCGTTGTTCAGCGGGGGGGCTCAGAGACCCAGTACTTC. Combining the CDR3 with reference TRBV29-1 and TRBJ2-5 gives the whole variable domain SAVISQKPSRDICQRGTSLTIQCQVDSQVTMMFWYRQQPGQSLTLIATANQGSEATYESGFVIDKFPISRPNLTFSTLTVSNMSPEDSSIYLCSVVQRGGSETQYFGPGTRLLVL.

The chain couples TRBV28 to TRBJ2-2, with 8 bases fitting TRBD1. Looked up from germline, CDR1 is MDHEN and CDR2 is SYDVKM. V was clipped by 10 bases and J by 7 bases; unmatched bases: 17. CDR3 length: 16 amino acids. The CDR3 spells CATSLGTGGLGGELFF. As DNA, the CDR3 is TGTGCCACCTCCTTGGGGACAGGAGGCTTGGGCGGGGAGCTGTTTTTT.

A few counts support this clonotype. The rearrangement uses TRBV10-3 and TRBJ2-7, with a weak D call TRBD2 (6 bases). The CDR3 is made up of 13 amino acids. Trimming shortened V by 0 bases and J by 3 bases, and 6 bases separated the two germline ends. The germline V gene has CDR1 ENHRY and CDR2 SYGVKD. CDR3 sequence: CAISESGGYEQYF. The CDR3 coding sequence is TGTGCCATCAGTGAGTCCGGGGGCTACGAGCAGTACTTC.